The clone carrying this T cell receptor beta chain was found a few times. Its specificity is not known. Germline-derived CDR1 and CDR2 are SQVTM and ANQGSEA. The CDR3 sequence is 13 residues long. The V segment lost 6 bases and the J segment 2 bases; nucleotides outside the gene matches: 6. This sample was included in a study of CD8 T cells in ankylosing spondylitis. Overall study results and limits: Clones linked with disease were CD8+ and fairly uncommon in the peripheral blood. Typical of ankylosing spondylitis blood, it appeared, was a TCR beta motif of about eight highly homologous variants.

MiXCR, run by TCRdb on the 5' RACE reads, gives a single entry per CDR3 protein. The sample shows about 540,000 distinct CDR3 sequences, roughly 13% of them seen only once. The chain carries TRBV29-1 and TRBJ1-1, with 7 nucleotides matching TRBD1. Specimen: blood, either unsorted or a sorted T cell fraction (not recorded which). The origin of this receptor is a male donor with ankylosing spondylitis. The DNA of the CDR3 is TGCAGCGTGCTCCGGGACAGCAACACTGAAGCTTTCTTT. It encodes CSVLRDSNTEAFF.